Each of the 3 T cell receptor beta chains below was sequenced from the same sample in a study of STAT5B mutations in CD4+ large granular lymphocyte leukemia. Only in-frame clones appear in the TCRdb table, and some are missing; sequencing was by immunoSEQ multiplex PCR. The sample shows roughly 5,900 clones, around 74% of them seen only once. The sequenced material came from PBMCs. The receptors stem from a man older than 75 with CD4+ T-cell large granular lymphocyte leukemia.

The J gene is TRBJ2-5, the V gene TRBV5-4, with D possibly being TRBD1 (6 bases). The V gene lost 3 bases and the J gene lost 0 bases, with 9 bases spanning the gap. This CDR3 has 14 residues. From germline, CDR1 is SGHNT and CDR2 YYREEE (reference sequence). CDR3 DNA: TGTGCCAGCAGCTGGGACACGTACCAAGAGACCCAGTACTTC. Encoded protein: CASSWDTYQETQYF.

The rearrangement joins TRBV6-5 to TRBJ1-1; 10 nucleotides line up with TRBD1. From germline, CDR1 is MNHEY and CDR2 SVGAGI. The CDR3 loop spans 16 amino acids. With 3 bases clipped from V and 0 bases from J, the junction kept 4 bases outside the gene matches. CDR3 sequence reads: CASSYGDRGLNTEAFF. CDR3 DNA sequence: TGTGCCAGCAGTTATGGGGACAGGGGATTGAACACTGAAGCTTTCTTT.

The chain uses TRBV27 and TRBJ1-4; D perhaps matches TRBD1 (5 bases). Trimming shortened V by 6 bases and J by 8 bases, and 16 bases separated the two germline ends. The germline gives CDR1 MNHEY, CDR2 SMNVEV (reference sequence). The CDR3 has 14 residues. CDR3 sequence reads: CASRPTGRDEKLFF. The CDR3 DNA reads TGTGCCAGCAGGCCAACCGGAAGGGACGAAAAACTGTTTTTT. The full variable domain, completed using reference TRBV27 and TRBJ1-4, is EAQVTQNPRYLITVTGKKLTVTCSQNMNHEYMSWYRQDPGLGLRQIYYSMNVEVTDKGDVPEGYKVSRKEKRNFPLILESPSPNQTSLYFCASRPTGRDEKLFFGSGTQLSVL.